This TCR beta chain originates from a study of blood T cell repertoires in COVID-19 (dated by TCRdb to 2020 to 2021). About the study as a whole: Collaborator samples came from the United States, Italy and Spain and covered acute and convalescent phases of COVID-19. The dataset comprised deeply sampled blood TCRbeta repertoires from subjects exposed to, actively infected with, or recovered from COVID-19. The sample metadata nearly always contained a de-identified subject ID, COVID-19 status, age in years and sex. Samples came from the ongoing ImmuneRACE study (first 160 participants) plus 1,254 subjects from 6 global collaborators. The repertoires were released in a freely available public database intended as a resource for research on the immune response to SARS-CoV-2. Where HLA class I and class II types were available, the types were taken from metadata supplied by the sample provider, not from assay-based typing. The prospective study material was composed of cDNA or gDNA derived from T cells, B-cell-depleted T cells, or PBMCs. Results and caveats for the whole study, not just this receptor: How much clinical and demographic metadata was included differed by source and by participant, and the metadata was provided uncurated.

Relative to germline, V is 1 base shorter and J is 1 base shorter, with 11 bases between their ends. The cysteine opens and the phenylalanine closes a CDR3 of 15 amino acids. The entry retains the CDR3 DNA only, 45 bases that are in frame from base 1. The germline V gene encodes CDR1 SGHNT and CDR2 YYREEE (reference sequence). As regards this clone: No cognate antigen has been identified for it. The record has no base qualities; no much larger clone is one base away.

The collaborating institutions used their own protocols to collect whole blood in K2EDTA tubes. For TCRbeta analysis, collaborators shipped samples as frozen whole blood, isolated PBMCs, or DNA extracted from either of those sample types. TCRbeta CDR3 regions were amplified from genomic DNA by means of the immunoSEQ Assay, a bias-controlled multiplex PCR. In the original analysis: The number of nucleated cells in each sample was estimated from the amplification of reference gene primers within the assay. To quantify the absolute abundance of each unique TCRbeta CDR3 rearrangement, sequence reads were collapsed and filtered. For each sample, productive Simpson clonality was calculated as the square root of Simpson's diversity index over productive rearrangements. The source is immuneACCESS, and TCRdb retained only in-frame sequences with V and J called. Part of the clones is not carried over; for the studies checked, unresolved V genes explain less than half of this, and the remainder is unexplained. V and J calls plus clone size are reproduced from that table; the DNA served to infer D and trimming. The sample table holds hundreds of thousands of clones, of which 65% to 85% were seen once. The top ten clones comprise roughly 27% of the sample.

The sequencing sample was made of peripheral blood. The sequence derives from a man aged 40-49 years with acute or convalescent COVID-19. The sequence is built from TRBV5-4 and TRBJ1-1; a confident D gene designation cannot be given. In nucleotides, the sequence is TGTGCCAGCAGCTTGATTCGCGGAGGGAACACTGAAGCTTTCTTT. Protein translation: CASSLIRGGNTEAFF.